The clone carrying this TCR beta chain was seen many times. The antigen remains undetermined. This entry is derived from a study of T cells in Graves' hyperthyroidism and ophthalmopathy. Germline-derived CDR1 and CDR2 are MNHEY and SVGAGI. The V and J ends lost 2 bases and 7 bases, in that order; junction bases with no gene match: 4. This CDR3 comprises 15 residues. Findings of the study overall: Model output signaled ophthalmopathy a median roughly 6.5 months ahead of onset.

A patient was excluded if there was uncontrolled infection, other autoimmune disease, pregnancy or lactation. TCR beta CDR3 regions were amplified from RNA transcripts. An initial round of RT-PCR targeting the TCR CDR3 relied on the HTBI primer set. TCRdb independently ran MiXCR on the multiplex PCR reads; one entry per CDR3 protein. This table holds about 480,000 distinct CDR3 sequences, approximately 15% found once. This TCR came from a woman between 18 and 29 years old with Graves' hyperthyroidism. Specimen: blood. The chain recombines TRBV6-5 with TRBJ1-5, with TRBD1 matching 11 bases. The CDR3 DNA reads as TGTGCCAGCAGTTACCGGGACAGGGGGTACCAGCCCCAGCATTTT. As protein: CASSYRDRGYQPQHF.